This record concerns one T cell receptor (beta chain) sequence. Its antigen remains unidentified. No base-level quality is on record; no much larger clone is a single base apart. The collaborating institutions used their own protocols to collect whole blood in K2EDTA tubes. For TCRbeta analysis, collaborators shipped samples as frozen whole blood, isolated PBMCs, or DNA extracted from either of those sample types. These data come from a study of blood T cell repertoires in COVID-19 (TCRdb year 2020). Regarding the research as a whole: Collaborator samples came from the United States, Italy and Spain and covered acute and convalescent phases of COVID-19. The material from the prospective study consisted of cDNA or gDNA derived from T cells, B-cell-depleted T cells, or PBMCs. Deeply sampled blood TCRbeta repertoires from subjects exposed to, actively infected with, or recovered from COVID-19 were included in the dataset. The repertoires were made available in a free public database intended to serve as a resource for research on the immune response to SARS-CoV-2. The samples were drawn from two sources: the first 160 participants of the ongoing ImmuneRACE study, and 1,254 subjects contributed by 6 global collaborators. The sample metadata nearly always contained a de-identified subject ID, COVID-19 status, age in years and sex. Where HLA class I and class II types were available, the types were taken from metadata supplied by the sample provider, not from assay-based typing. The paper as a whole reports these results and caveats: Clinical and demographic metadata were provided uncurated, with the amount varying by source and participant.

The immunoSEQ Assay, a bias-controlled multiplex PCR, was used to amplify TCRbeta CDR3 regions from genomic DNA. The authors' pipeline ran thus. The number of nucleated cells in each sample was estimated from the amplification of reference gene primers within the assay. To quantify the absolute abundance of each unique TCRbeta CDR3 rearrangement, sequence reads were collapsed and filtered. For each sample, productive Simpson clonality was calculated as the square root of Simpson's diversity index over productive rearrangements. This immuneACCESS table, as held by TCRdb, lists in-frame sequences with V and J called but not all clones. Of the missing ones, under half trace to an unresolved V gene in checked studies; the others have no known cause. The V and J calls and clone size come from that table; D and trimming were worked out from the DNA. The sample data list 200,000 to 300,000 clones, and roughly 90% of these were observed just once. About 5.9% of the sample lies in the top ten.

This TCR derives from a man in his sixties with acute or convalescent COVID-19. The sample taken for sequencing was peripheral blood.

The sequenced DNA is TGCGCCAGCAGCTTGGGACAGGGGAGCTCTGGAAACACCATATATTTT. Its translation is CASSLGQGSSGNTIYF. This chain is built from TRBV5-1 and TRBJ1-3; 8 central nucleotides agree with TRBD1. CDR1 SGHRS and CDR2 YFSETQ were looked up in the germline V gene. For this chain, trimming is 0 bases at the V end and 0 bases at the J end, and the number of junction bases without a gene match is 2. The cysteine opens and the phenylalanine closes a CDR3 of 16 amino acids. Kept here is only the CDR3 DNA, which spans 48 bases and is read in frame from base 1.